Detailed here is one T cell receptor beta chain. As yet, its antigen is unknown. The data were produced by immunoSEQ multiplex PCR, yet TCRdb's version contains in-frame clones alone and is incomplete. The table shows about 460,000 clones, with nearly 90% occurring only once. The treatment was: about 20 received Ad26.COV2.S at low or high dose, single or two shots; several received placebo; per-sample allocation not given. Vaccine and placebo recipients were sampled on day 63 after the first injection. Boston supplied an adult donor aged 18-55 years. The CDR3 totals 16 residues. Germline lookup yields CDR1 LGHDT and CDR2 YNNKEL (reference sequence). Unmatched junction bases numbered 1, after V lost 1 base and J lost 3 bases. This entry is derived from a study of Ad26.COV2.S vaccination and SARS-CoV-2 variants. Study summary: Ad26.COV2.S, an intramuscular injection, was given once or twice 56 days apart.

Overall study findings and caveats: Post-vaccination spike-specific CD8+ and CD4+ T cell responses reportedly had substantial breadth.

The starting material was peripheral blood, obtained in a trial of Ad26.COV2.S vaccine versus placebo. The sequence derives from a person aged 18-60 years who received the Ad26.COV2.S COVID-19 vaccine or a placebo. This chain connects TRBV3-1 (or the pseudogene TRBV3-2) to TRBJ2-2; 11 bases map to TRBD2. This chain's CDR3 is CASSQGLAGYTGELFF. The CDR3 DNA follows: TGTGCCAGCAGCCAAGGACTAGCGGGATACACCGGGGAGCTGTTTTTT.